This T cell receptor (beta chain) was sequenced for a study of cytomegalovirus exposure and HLA in healthy donors. Overall study results and limits: Reportedly, cytomegalovirus status was diagnosed with high sensitivity and specificity. Cytomegalovirus association was assigned to around 150 TCR beta chains. Within the 130 or so validation repertoires, first-cohort TCR clusters tended to co-occur, according to a later analysis.

As for this clone: What it binds is not known.

The data were produced by immunoSEQ multiplex PCR, yet TCRdb's version contains in-frame clones alone and is incomplete. The sample contains approximately 180,000 clones, around 88% of which appear only once. CDR1 MNHNS and CDR2 SASEGT come from the germline V gene. Trimming took off 1 base at V and 2 bases at J, with 15 bases between the two ends. This CDR3 region has 17 residues. The donors were part of the 120-subject validation cohort, which stood apart from the approximately 640-subject first cohort. Sample: PBMCs. This clonotype was obtained from a woman aged 18-29 years in good health and CMV-seronegative. V is TRBV6-1 and J is TRBJ1-5; D remains unclear. CDR3 loop: CASSEVGRSLGNQPQHF. The CDR3 bases are TGTGCCAGCAGTGAAGTGGGCAGGTCGTTAGGCAATCAGCCCCAGCATTTT.